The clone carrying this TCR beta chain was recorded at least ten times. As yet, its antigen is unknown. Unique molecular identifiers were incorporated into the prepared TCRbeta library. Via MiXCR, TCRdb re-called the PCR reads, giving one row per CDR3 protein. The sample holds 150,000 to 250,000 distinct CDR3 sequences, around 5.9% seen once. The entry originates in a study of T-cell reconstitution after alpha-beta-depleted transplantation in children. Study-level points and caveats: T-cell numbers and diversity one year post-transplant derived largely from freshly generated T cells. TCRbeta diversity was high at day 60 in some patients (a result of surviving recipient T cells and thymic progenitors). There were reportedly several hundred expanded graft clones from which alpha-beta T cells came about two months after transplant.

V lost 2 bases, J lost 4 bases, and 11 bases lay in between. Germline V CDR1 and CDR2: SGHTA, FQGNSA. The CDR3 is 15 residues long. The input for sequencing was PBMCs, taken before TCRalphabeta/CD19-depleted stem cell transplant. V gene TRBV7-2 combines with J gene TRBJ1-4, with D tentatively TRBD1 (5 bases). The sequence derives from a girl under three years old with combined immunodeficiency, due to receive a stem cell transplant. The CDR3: CASSLNGGSNEKLFF. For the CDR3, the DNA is TGTGCCAGCAGCTTAAACGGGGGGAGTAATGAAAAACTGTTTTTT.